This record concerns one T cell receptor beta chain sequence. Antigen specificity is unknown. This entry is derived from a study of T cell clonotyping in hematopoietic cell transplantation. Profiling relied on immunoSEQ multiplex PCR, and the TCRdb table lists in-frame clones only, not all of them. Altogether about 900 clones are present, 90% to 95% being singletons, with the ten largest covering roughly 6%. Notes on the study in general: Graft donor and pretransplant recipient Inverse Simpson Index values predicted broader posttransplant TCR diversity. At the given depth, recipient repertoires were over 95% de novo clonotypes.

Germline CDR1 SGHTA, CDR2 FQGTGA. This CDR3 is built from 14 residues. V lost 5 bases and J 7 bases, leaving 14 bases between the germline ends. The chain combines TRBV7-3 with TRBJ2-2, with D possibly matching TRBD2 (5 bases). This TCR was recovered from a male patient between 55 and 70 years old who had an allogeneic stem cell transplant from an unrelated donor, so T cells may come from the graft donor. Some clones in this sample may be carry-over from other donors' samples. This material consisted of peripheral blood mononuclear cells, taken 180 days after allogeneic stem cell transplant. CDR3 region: CASSPDASYGELFF. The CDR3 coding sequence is TGTGCCAGCAGCCCCGATGCTAGCTACGGGGAGCTGTTTTTT.